This is a list of T cell receptor beta chains from one sample in a study of cytomegalovirus exposure and HLA in healthy donors. Some clones are missing from TCRdb's copy, which holds only in-frame ones; the method was immunoSEQ multiplex PCR. The table includes about 79,000 clones, around 67% detected once. The source material was PBMCs. The receptors were sampled from a woman between 50 and 59 years old in good health and CMV-seropositive. The CDR3 runs from the conserved cysteine through the conserved F or W. A D gene is named only where the DNA matches it firmly. Size is omitted from some rows. Given values are once, few, many or a class for expanded clones.

clone_size j_call v_call d_call cdr3_aa cdr3_nt
. TRBJ2-2 TRBV5-1 . CASSTRTPEAGELFF TGCGCCAGCAGCACCAGGACACCCGAGGCCGGGGAGCTGTTTTTT
. TRBJ1-1 TRBV6-5 . CASSRQNTEAFF TGTGCCAGCAGTCGACAGAACACTGAAGCTTTCTTT
few TRBJ2-6 TRBV5-1 . CASSLQVTGANVLTF TGCGCCAGCAGCTTACAGGTTACTGGGGCCAACGTCCTGACTTTC
few TRBJ2-3 TRBV9 . CASSVEGDTQYF TGTGCCAGCAGCGTAGAGGGGGATACGCAGTATTTT
. TRBJ2-2 TRBV19 . CASSRRVGYRELFF TGTGCCAGTAGCCGGAGGGTAGGGTACCGGGAGCTGTTTTTT
. TRBJ1-2 TRBV11-2 . CASSALGGNYGYTF TGTGCCAGCAGCGCCCTAGGAGGGAACTATGGCTACACCTTC
. TRBJ1-2 TRBV27 TRBD1 CASSFGGAGGGGYGYTF TGTGCCAGCAGTTTTGGGGGGGCAGGGGGCGGAGGCTATGGCTACACCTTC
few TRBJ2-1 TRBV6-1 TRBD2 CASGSSGVPDEQFF TGTGCCAGCGGTAGTAGCGGGGTACCCGATGAGCAGTTCTTC
. TRBJ1-1 TRBV2 . CASSPTGSETEAFF TGTGCCAGCAGTCCAACAGGCTCGGAAACTGAAGCCTTCTTT
. TRBJ1-1 TRBV27 TRBD1 CASSLRQGAGNTEAFF TGTGCCAGCAGTTTGAGACAGGGGGCTGGGAACACTGAAGCTTTCTTT
. TRBJ2-1 TRBV9 TRBD1 CASTASGTGTNEQFF TGTGCCAGCACCGCTTCCGGGACAGGGACCAATGAGCAGTTCTTC
. TRBJ1-2 TRBV5-5 . CASSGGPPGGGYTF TGTGCCAGCAGCGGCGGGCCCCCCGGTGGTGGCTACACCTTC
. TRBJ1-6 TRBV5-1 . CASSPSSDNSPLHF TGCGCCAGCAGCCCGAGCAGCGATAATTCACCCCTCCACTTT
. TRBJ1-2 TRBV6-5 TRBD1 CASSPQGARGYTF TGTGCCAGCAGTCCCCAGGGGGCGCGTGGCTACACCTTC
. TRBJ1-1 TRBV6-5 . CASNKQGNTEAFF TGTGCCAGCAATAAACAGGGGAACACTGAAGCTTTCTTT
. TRBJ1-5 TRBV2 TRBD1 CASSDRDRVDQPQHF TGTGCCAGCAGTGACCGGGACAGGGTAGATCAGCCCCAGCATTTT
few TRBJ2-7 TRBV9 TRBD2 CASSPRTSGAFSYEQYF TGTGCCAGCAGCCCCCGGACTAGCGGGGCCTTCTCCTACGAGCAGTACTTC
. TRBJ1-1 TRBV5-6 TRBD1 CASSFRTGGGTEAFF TGTGCCAGCAGCTTCCGGACAGGGGGCGGCACTGAAGCTTTCTTT
. TRBJ2-4 TRBV5-6 . CASSLAGGYGNIQYF TGTGCCAGCAGCTTGGCTGGAGGGTACGGAAACATTCAGTACTTC
. TRBJ1-2 TRBV9 . CASSQGSGKEYRRTF TGTGCCAGCAGCCAAGGATCGGGGAAAGAGTACAGAAGGACCTTC
few TRBJ1-3 TRBV6-1 TRBD1 CASSDRTGGLSGNTIYF TGTGCCAGCAGTGACAGGACAGGCGGTCTCTCTGGAAACACCATATATTTT
. TRBJ1-1 TRBV2 TRBD1 CASSRGQGSTEAFF TGTGCCAGCAGTCGTGGACAGGGGAGCACTGAAGCTTTCTTT
. TRBJ2-3 TRBV5-6 TRBD1 CASSYTGGEDTQYF TGTGCCAGCAGCTACACAGGGGGCGAAGATACGCAGTATTTT
few TRBJ2-7 TRBV7-9 . CASSSSGRIAPSEQYF TGTGCCAGCAGCTCATCAGGAAGGATTGCCCCCTCCGAGCAGTACTTC
. TRBJ2-5 TRBV19 . CASSTGWGDSQETQYF TGTGCCAGTAGTACGGGTTGGGGGGATAGCCAAGAGACCCAGTACTTC
. TRBJ2-3 TRBV2 TRBD1 CASSEGSDRGSTDTQYF TGTGCCAGCAGTGAAGGCTCGGACAGGGGTAGCACAGATACGCAGTATTTT
few TRBJ2-1 TRBV7-3 TRBD1 CASSSRDSARNEQFF TGTGCCAGCAGCTCCCGGGACAGCGCTAGGAATGAGCAGTTCTTC
. TRBJ1-5 TRBV10-3 . CAISIDSSNQPQHF TGTGCCATCAGTATAGACAGTAGCAATCAGCCCCAGCATTTT
once TRBJ1-1 TRBV6-5 TRBD1 CASSYDRVNTEAFF TGTGCCAGCAGTTACGACAGGGTGAACACTGAAGCTTTCTTT
. TRBJ1-2 TRBV5-6 TRBD1 CASSLRGGVENGYTF TGTGCCAGCAGCTTGCGAGGGGGCGTGGAGAATGGCTACACCTTC
. TRBJ1-1 TRBV2 . CASNREMNTEAFF TGTGCCAGTAACAGGGAAATGAACACTGAAGCTTTCTTT
. TRBJ2-6 TRBV10-3 TRBD1 CAISESKGQVLTGANVLTF TGTGCCATCAGTGAGTCAAAGGGACAGGTTCTTACTGGGGCCAACGTCCTGACTTTC
few TRBJ2-1 TRBV13 TRBD2 CASSSRSLGDLGLAGNNEQFF TGTGCCAGCAGCAGCAGGAGTCTAGGCGACCTCGGACTAGCGGGGAACAATGAGCAGTTCTTC
. TRBJ2-7 TRBV27 TRBD1 CASLPTGTGVYEQYF TGTGCCAGCCTACCCACCGGGACAGGGGTTTACGAGCAGTACTTC
. TRBJ2-3 TRBV9 . CASSAPSHVRVPTDTQYF TGTGCCAGCAGCGCCCCTTCCCATGTGCGCGTTCCCACAGATACGCAGTATTTT
once TRBJ1-1 TRBV5-4 . CASSAAGSPASAFF TGTGCCAGCAGCGCAGCAGGGTCCCCCGCCAGTGCTTTCTTT
. TRBJ1-1 TRBV5-1 . CASSLGIGVNTEAFF TGCGCCAGCAGCTTGGGGATTGGAGTGAACACTGAAGCTTTCTTT
few TRBJ2-1 TRBV2 TRBD2 CASSETRGGEQFF TGTGCCAGCAGTGAAACCCGGGGGGGTGAGCAGTTCTTC
. TRBJ2-5 TRBV5-1 . CASSLAVGAREQYF TGCGCCAGCAGCTTGGCCGTGGGGGCGCGGGAGCAGTACTTC